This T cell receptor (beta chain) was obtained from a study of T cell responses to AZD1222 COVID-19 vaccine (dated by TCRdb to the early 2020s). For the wider study: A total of about 250 trial participants underwent TCR sequencing, of whom around 210 had received two doses of AZD1222 and about 26 had received two doses of the MenACWY control vaccine. Trial participants were enrolled by age into 18-55, 56-69 and 70-plus year subgroups, with roughly 150, 30 and 60 TCR-sequenced participants respectively.

Comments on this clone: Its antigen is currently not known. Base qualities are not recorded, but no much larger clone differs from it by a single base.

Overall study results and their limits: Nearly half of unique spike-specific TCRs reportedly recognized epitopes outside regions mutated in the B.1.351 and B.1.1.7 variants. Participants were mostly white British, with more females than males. The authors suggested clonal diversity may have been underestimated. CD4 TCRs associated with the vaccine covered the entire spike protein, and the dominant responses were in regions 160-218 and 743-854. Only a handful of AZD1222 recipients were SARS-CoV-2 seropositive at baseline, limiting conclusions about previously exposed vaccinees. In the small 56-69-year group, the increase in depth fell short of significance, most likely because of low power. No day 14 peak-response samples were available, so repertoires were characterized only after the peak T cell response. After two AZD1222 doses, spike-specific TCR breadth and depth were significantly higher than at day 0 and than in MenACWY recipients.

The CDR3 regions of human TCRbeta chains were analyzed by immunosequencing. Concerning the study's data processing: TCRs in the repertoires were compared against a reference library of SARS-CoV-2-specific TCRs that had been generated with the MIRA antigen-specificity platform. Breadth was defined as the fraction of unique TCRs that were SARS-CoV-2-associated. Depth was defined as the fraction of total T cells that were SARS-CoV-2-associated. Using the MIRA data, each spike-specific TCR was mapped to the spike region that the TCR reacts to and placed in a CD4 or CD8 class. Log10-transformed breadth and depth values were compared by one-way ANOVA with Sidak's multiple comparisons tests. Here the immuneACCESS table is served through TCRdb, limited to in-frame sequences with V and J called. Missing clones are a known gap in these copies; in checked studies unresolved V genes cover under half, and the rest lacks a known reason. The D gene and trimming were derived from the DNA, and the V and J assignments and clone size from that table. This sample lists 79,000 or so clones; over 85% were detected once. Clones ranked in the top ten supply approximately 5% of the sample.

At the junction V is shortened by 5 bases and J by 3 bases, with 10 bases in between. Sequences SGHVS (CDR1) and FQNEAQ (CDR2) are obtained from the germline V gene. The CDR3 holds 13 amino acids from the cysteine to the phenylalanine. Of the read, only the CDR3 DNA is kept; its 39 bases are in frame from base 1. Interpreted using the paper, the time point label stands for: about 28 days (+/-7) after the second vaccine dose. AZD1222 recipients whose second dose came at about 4 weeks and those whose second dose came at about 12 weeks were combined into one group, since spike-specific TCR depth and breadth did not differ between the two schedules. Samples from vaccinated people were obtained from the UK trials COV001 and COV002, which included a single-blind randomized controlled phase 2/3 trial of AZD1222 (ChAdOx1 nCoV-19) in healthy adults. For TCRbeta chain sequencing, PBMC samples were collected from trial participants at day 0 and at day 28 after the second dose.

The TCR sequence derives from an adult who received the AZD1222 COVID-19 vaccine. Recombination connected TRBV7-8 to TRBJ2-5, and perhaps TRBD2 as D gene, on 5 matching bases. The specimen was peripheral blood, collected 28 days after the second AZD1222 dose. The CDR3 region has the sequence CASSTPEEETQYF. The nucleotides are TGTGCCAGCAGCACGCCGGAGGAAGAGACCCAGTACTTC.